The 14 T cell receptor beta chains below were found in one sample sequenced in a study of vaccination and CD4 T cells after COVID-19. The Oncomine TCR Beta short-read assay sequenced DNA from cultured CD4+ T cells. TCRdb used MiXCR to reprocess the PCR reads, holding one entry per CDR3 protein. Of about 11,000 distinct CDR3 sequences in the sample, approximately 41% were seen once. Documented treatment: roughly 11-day PBMC culture with coronavirus spike peptide pools or control peptides (ViraFEST assay). The antigens these receptors bind are not known. The source material was CD4+ T cells from blood, cultured in vitro. The receptors were gathered from a human donor who had recovered from COVID-19.

The chain joins TRBV12-3 or TRBV12-4 to TRBJ1-2, with TRBD1 as a possible D gene (6 bases). Trimming removed 6 bases at V and 4 bases at J, with 12 bases between. This CDR3 has 13 residues. The CDR3 loop reads CASSLDSPYGYTF. In DNA form, the CDR3 reads TGTGCCAGCAGCCTGGACAGCCCCTATGGCTACACCTTC.

The chain links TRBV6-2 or TRBV6-3 to TRBJ2-4; the match to TRBD1 covers 9 bases. The CDR3 loop spans 14 amino acids. CDR1 and CDR2 (germline): MNHEY, SVGEGT. The V segment lost 4 bases and the J segment 5 bases; nucleotides outside the gene matches: 3. The CDR3 coding sequence is TGTGCCAGCAGTTTACGACAGGGGGAAAACATTCAGTACTTC. Translating it yields CASSLRQGENIQYF.

J is TRBJ1-2 and V is TRBV19, with 8 bases lining up with TRBD1. J gave up 10 bases and V 5 bases, and 9 bases lay outside the gene matches. Germline V gene sequence: CDR1 LNHDA, CDR2 SQIVND (reference sequence). The CDR3 totals 13 residues. The CDR3 nucleotides are TGTGCCAGTAGTCCCATGGACAGGGCGATCTACACCTTC. It encodes CASSPMDRAIYTF. Together with reference TRBV19 and TRBJ1-2, the CDR3 gives the full variable domain: DGGITQSPKYLFRKEGQNVTLSCEQNLNHDAMYWYRQDPGQGLRLIYYSQIVNDFQKGDIAEGYSVSREKKESFPLTVTSAQKNPTAFYLCASSPMDRAIYTFGSGTRLTVV.

The chain carries TRBV4-1 and TRBJ2-6; TRBD1 aligns across 8 bases. CDR1 MGHRA and CDR2 YSYEKL come from the germline V gene. The V segment lost 4 bases and the J segment 0 bases; nucleotides outside the gene matches: 11. The CDR3 is 19 residues long. The CDR3 sequence is CASSPTPGQASSGANVLTF. CDR3 DNA: TGCGCCAGCAGCCCTACTCCGGGACAGGCAAGCTCTGGGGCCAACGTCCTGACTTTC.

This clonotype was observed a few times. This chain links TRBV7-6 with TRBJ2-3; 9 nucleotides match TRBD2. From germline, CDR1 is SGHVS and CDR2 FNYEAQ. The CDR3 has 17 residues. The trim removed 0 bases at V and 2 bases at J, leaving 6 bases unmatched. CDR3 loop: CASSLALRLAATDTQYF. In nucleotides, the CDR3 is TGTGCCAGCAGCTTAGCGCTGAGACTAGCGGCCACAGATACGCAGTATTTT. Full variable domain (rest looked up from reference TRBV7-6 and TRBJ2-3): GAGVSQSPRYKVTKRGQDVALRCDPISGHVSLYWYRQALGQGPEFLTYFNYEAQQDKSGLPNDRFSAERPEGSISTLTIQRTEQRDSAMYRCASSLALRLAATDTQYFGPGTRLTVL.

The chain joins TRBV6-1 to TRBJ2-7; D remains ambiguous. The CDR3 covers 13 residues. Germline V gene sequence: CDR1 MNHNS, CDR2 SASEGT. Trimming left V 1 base short and J 2 bases short, with 6 bases between. In DNA, the CDR3 is TGTGCCAGCAGTGAAGGAAGCCCCTACGAGCAGTACTTC. Encoded protein: CASSEGSPYEQYF.

This clonotype was seen only a few times. The rearrangement links TRBV27 to TRBJ2-7; 10 positions agree with TRBD1. From germline, CDR1 is MNHEY and CDR2 SMNVEV (reference sequence). The CDR3 runs 17 residues. J was trimmed by 4 bases and V by 2 bases; bases with no gene match: 11. The CDR3 sequence is CASSLKGQGLARYEQYF. The CDR3 region has the DNA TGTGCCAGCAGTTTAAAGGGACAGGGGCTGGCGAGGTACGAGCAGTACTTC.

The chain employs TRBV28 and TRBJ1-1; TRBD1 agrees at 8 bases. Losses at the gene ends were 8 bases for V and 5 bases for J; bases not matched to a gene: 10. This CDR3 comprises 14 residues. Germline V gene lookup returns CDR1 MDHEN and CDR2 SYDVKM. The DNA of the CDR3 is TGTGCCAGCCAACCGCAGGGGGCGAGAACTGAAGCTTTCTTT. Translating it yields CASQPQGARTEAFF.

This clonotype was picked up a small number of times. This rearrangement joins TRBV20-1 to TRBJ2-2; 9 nucleotides line up with TRBD2. Trimming at V came to 1 base and at J to 8 bases, leaving 11 bases not matched to a gene. The CDR3 is made up of 16 amino acids. Germline CDR1 is DFQATT and CDR2 is SNEGSKA (reference sequence). CDR3 DNA: TGCAGTGCTAGAGTCGAGGGCGGGAGGGGGTATGGGGAGCTGTTTTTT. Amino acids: CSARVEGGRGYGELFF.

This clonotype occurred a few times. The rearrangement links TRBV25-1 to TRBJ2-5; either TRBD1 or TRBD2 may fit D (5 bases each). The CDR3 sequence is 14 residues long. Trimming took 1 base from V and 1 from J, leaving 7 bases between them. The germline gives CDR1 MGHDK, CDR2 SYGVNS. CDR3 DNA: TGTGCCAGCAGTGAATTCGGGACCCAAGAGACCCAGTACTTC. Translated, it gives CASSEFGTQETQYF.

This rearrangement joins TRBV7-2 to TRBJ2-3; D remains unclear. The V and J ends lost 0 bases and 0 bases respectively, with 7 bases between them. The germline gives CDR1 SGHTA, CDR2 FQGNSA. The CDR3 sequence is 15 residues long. The CDR3 DNA is TGTGCCAGCAGCTTAGCTCCGACTAGCACAGATACGCAGTATTTT. Protein product: CASSLAPTSTDTQYF.

This clonotype was observed a handful of times. The V gene is TRBV20-1, the J gene TRBJ2-3; D remains ambiguous. V lost 7 bases to trimming and J lost 1 base, with 9 bases between them. From germline, CDR1 is DFQATT and CDR2 SNEGSKA (reference sequence). The CDR3 totals 12 residues. CDR3 residues: CSGAPGTDTQYF. CDR3 DNA sequence: TGCAGTGGGGCCCCCGGCACAGATACGCAGTATTTT.

The V and J genes are TRBV11-2 and TRBJ1-2; tentatively, D is TRBD1 (5 bases). The CDR3 contains 16 residues. The V gene lost 1 base and the J gene lost 4 bases, with 16 bases spanning the gap. Germline loops: CDR1 SGHAT, CDR2 FQNNGV. The CDR3 sequence is CASSLAPGLRGYGYTF. The CDR3 DNA sequence: TGTGCCAGCAGCTTAGCCCCTGGATTGAGGGGCTATGGCTACACCTTC.

The rearrangement links TRBV5-1 to TRBJ1-2; no reliable D call. The CDR3 runs 13 residues. The V end lost 0 bases, the J end lost 2 bases, and 5 bases lay between the germline ends. Per the germline V gene, CDR1 is SGHRS and CDR2 is YFSETQ. The CDR3: CASSLGGNYGYTF. Here the CDR3 DNA reads TGCGCCAGCAGCTTGGGAGGAAACTATGGCTACACCTTC.